This T cell receptor (beta chain) was identified in a study of blood T cell repertoires in COVID-19. Only in-frame clones appear in the TCRdb table, and some are missing; sequencing was by immunoSEQ multiplex PCR. The data hold a few hundred thousand clones, with more than 85% observed a single time. CDR3 size: 15 residues. Germline CDR1 SGHTA, CDR2 FQGNSA. V shed 3 bases and J shed 4 bases, with 16 bases lying between them. The receptor's source is a young woman who had recovered from COVID-19. Sequenced: PBMCs or T cells enriched from blood (not recorded which). V gene TRBV7-2 combines with J gene TRBJ2-7; D perhaps matches TRBD2 (6 bases). In DNA, the CDR3 is TGTGCCAGCAGCTTTTACCCCAGGGAGGAGTACGAGCAGTACTTC. It encodes CASSFYPREEYEQYF.